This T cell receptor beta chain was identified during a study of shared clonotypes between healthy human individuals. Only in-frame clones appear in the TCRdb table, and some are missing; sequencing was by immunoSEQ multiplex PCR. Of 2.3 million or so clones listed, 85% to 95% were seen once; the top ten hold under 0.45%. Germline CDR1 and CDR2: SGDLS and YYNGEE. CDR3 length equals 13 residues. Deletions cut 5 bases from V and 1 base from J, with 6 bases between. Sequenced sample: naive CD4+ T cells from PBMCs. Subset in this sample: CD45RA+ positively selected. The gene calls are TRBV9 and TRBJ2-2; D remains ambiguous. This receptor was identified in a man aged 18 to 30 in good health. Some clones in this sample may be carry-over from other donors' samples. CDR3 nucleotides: TGTGCCAGCAGGACAATGAACACCGGGGAGCTGTTTTTT. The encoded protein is CASRTMNTGELFF.